The subject of this entry is one T cell receptor beta chain. Its specificity is unknown. A much bigger clone sits one base away, suggesting this may be a read error. The CDR3 ends on some other residue instead of the conserved phenylalanine or tryptophan, so this is likely a read error. The template was RNA from unsorted bulk tissue. Between August and November 2014, newly diagnosed, chemotherapy-naive lung cancer patients underwent thoracic surgery in China. Trimming took off 6 bases at V and 9 bases at J, with 9 bases between the two ends. Looked up from germline, CDR1 is DFQATT and CDR2 is SNEGSKA (reference sequence). The CDR3 loop spans 10 amino acids. These data come from a study of tumor and adjacent non-tumor tissue in lung cancer. Overall study results and limits: In normal lung, the top 100 clones were significantly more dominant than in tumor. Compared with tumor, normal lung showed significantly lower TCR diversity. Higher tumor TCR diversity was associated with shorter survival.

A modified ARM-PCR protocol with three rounds of nested PCR amplified TCRbeta. TCRdb passed the multiplex PCR reads through MiXCR, listing each CDR3 protein once. Found here are 200,000 or so distinct CDR3 sequences, around 71% of them singletons; the top ten hold approximately 26%. The rearrangement links TRBV20-1 to TRBJ2-4, with D possibly matching TRBD1 (5 bases). The specimen sequenced was lung tumor tissue. The sequence was obtained from a man aged 55 to 70 with non-small cell lung cancer. As DNA, the CDR3 is TGCAGTGCCCATGACAGCATTCAGTACATC. Translation gives CSAHDSIQYI.